The 3 T cell receptor beta chains below all came from one sample that was sequenced in a study of blood T cells in healthy people across ages. Primed by a sample-barcoded 5' primer and a J-beta primer mix, a second PCR proceeded for about 6 to 11 cycles. TCRdb used MiXCR to reprocess the 5' RACE reads, holding one entry per CDR3 protein. This table holds about 1.1 million distinct CDR3 sequences, roughly two fifths found once. The sequencing input was blood. The receptors shown here come from a man aged 18-30 years in good health.

V is TRBV20-1 and J is TRBJ2-1; TRBD2 might be the D (7 bases). The germline V gene has CDR1 DFQATT and CDR2 SNEGSKA (reference sequence). Trimming removed 7 bases at V and 7 bases at J, with 23 bases between. CDR3 length: 15 amino acids. CDR3 nucleotide sequence: TGCAGTGGATCGAAGGGGGGGGAACCTGGTAATGAGCAGTTCTTC. It codes for CSGSKGGEPGNEQFF.

This clonotype was detected a few times. V usage is TRBV11-1 and J usage is TRBJ2-4; D gene unclear. The tail of the sequence fits TRBJ2-5 better, so the J call may be wrong. In germline, CDR1 is SGHAT, CDR2 FQDESV (reference sequence). CDR3 length: 14 residues. In DNA form, the CDR3 reads TGTGCCAGCAGCCAGGATAAGTACCAAGAGACCCAGTACTTC. Its protein is CASSQDKYQETQYF.

The J gene is TRBJ1-1, the V gene TRBV6-5, with no clear D. The V end lost 4 bases, the J end lost 8 bases, and 17 bases lay between the germline ends. Germline CDR1 MNHEY, CDR2 SVGAGI. The CDR3 has 14 amino acids. CDR3 DNA: TGTGCCAGCAGTTCCAACAGCCCCCGGCGGGAAGCTTTCTTT. This translates into CASSSNSPRREAFF.